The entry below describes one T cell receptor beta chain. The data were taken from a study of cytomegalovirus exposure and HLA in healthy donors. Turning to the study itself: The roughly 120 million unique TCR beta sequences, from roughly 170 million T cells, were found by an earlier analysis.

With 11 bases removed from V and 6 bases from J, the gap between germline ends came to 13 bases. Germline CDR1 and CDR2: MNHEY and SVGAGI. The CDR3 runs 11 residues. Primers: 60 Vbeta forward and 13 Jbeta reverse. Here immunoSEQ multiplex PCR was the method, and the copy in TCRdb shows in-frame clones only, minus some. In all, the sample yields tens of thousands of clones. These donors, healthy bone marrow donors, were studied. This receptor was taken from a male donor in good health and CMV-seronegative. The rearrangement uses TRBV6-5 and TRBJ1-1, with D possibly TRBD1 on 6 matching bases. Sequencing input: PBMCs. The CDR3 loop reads CASQQGPEAFF. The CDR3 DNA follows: TGTGCCTCCCAACAGGGTCCTGAAGCTTTCTTT.